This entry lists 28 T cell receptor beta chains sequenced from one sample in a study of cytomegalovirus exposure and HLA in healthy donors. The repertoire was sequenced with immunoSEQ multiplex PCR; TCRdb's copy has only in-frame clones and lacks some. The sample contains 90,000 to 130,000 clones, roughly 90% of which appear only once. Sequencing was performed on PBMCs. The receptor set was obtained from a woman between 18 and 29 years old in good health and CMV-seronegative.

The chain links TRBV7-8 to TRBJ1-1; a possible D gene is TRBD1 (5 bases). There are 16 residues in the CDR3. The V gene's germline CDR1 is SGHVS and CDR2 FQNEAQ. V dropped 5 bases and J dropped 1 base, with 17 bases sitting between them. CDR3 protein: CASSIPPDTRNTEAFF. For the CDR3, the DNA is TGTGCCAGCAGCATCCCACCGGACACCAGGAACACTGAAGCTTTCTTT.

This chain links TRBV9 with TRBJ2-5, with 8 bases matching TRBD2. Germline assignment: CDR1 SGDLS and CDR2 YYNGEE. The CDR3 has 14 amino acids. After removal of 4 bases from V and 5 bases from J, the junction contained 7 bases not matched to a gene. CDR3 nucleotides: TGTGCCAGCAGCCCCAGCGGGAGATGGGAGACCCAGTACTTC. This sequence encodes CASSPSGRWETQYF.

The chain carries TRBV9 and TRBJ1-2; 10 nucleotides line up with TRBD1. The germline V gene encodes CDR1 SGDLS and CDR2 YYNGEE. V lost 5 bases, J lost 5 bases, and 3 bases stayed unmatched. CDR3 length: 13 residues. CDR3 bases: TGTGCCAGCAGGACAGGGGGCGATTATGGCTACACCTTC. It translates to CASRTGGDYGYTF.

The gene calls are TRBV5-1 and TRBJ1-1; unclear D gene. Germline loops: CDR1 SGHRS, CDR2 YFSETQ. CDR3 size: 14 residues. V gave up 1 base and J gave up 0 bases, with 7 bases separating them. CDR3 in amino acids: CASSLSILNTEAFF. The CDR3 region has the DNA TGCGCCAGCAGCTTGTCAATTTTGAACACTGAAGCTTTCTTT.

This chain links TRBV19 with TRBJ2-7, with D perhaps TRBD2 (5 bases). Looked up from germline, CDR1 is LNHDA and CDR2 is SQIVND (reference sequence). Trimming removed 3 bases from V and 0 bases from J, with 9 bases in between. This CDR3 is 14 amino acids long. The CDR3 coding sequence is TGTGCCAGTAGTATCGGGATCGCCTCCTACGAGCAGTACTTC. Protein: CASSIGIASYEQYF. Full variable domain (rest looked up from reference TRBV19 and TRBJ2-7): DGGITQSPKYLFRKEGQNVTLSCEQNLNHDAMYWYRQDPGQGLRLIYYSQIVNDFQKGDIAEGYSVSREKKESFPLTVTSAQKNPTAFYLCASSIGIASYEQYFGPGTRLTVT.

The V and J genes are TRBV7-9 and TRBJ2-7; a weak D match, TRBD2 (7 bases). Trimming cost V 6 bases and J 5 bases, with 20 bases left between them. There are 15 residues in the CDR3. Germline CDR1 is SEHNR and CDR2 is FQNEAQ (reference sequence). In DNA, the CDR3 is TGTGCCAGCAGTTCTGTCGGGGGGCGCAAGAACGAGCAGTACTTC. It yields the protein CASSSVGGRKNEQYF.

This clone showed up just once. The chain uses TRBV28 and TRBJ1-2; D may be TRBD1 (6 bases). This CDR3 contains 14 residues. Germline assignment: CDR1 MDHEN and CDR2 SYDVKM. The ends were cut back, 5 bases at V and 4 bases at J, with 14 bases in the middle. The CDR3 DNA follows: TGTGCCAGCAGTCGGGTCGGACAGACCTATGGCTACACCTTC. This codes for CASSRVGQTYGYTF.

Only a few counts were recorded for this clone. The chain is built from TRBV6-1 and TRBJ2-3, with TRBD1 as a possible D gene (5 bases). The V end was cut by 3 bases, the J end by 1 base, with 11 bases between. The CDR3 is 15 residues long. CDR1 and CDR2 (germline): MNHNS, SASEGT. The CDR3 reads CASSELEGGTDTQYF. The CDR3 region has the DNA TGTGCCAGCAGTGAGCTAGAAGGGGGCACAGATACGCAGTATTTT.

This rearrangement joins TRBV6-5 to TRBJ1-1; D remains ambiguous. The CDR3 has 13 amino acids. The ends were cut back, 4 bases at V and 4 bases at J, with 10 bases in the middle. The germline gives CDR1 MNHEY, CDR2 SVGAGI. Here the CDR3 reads CASSLGGPTEAFF. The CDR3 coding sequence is TGTGCCAGCAGTTTGGGAGGCCCCACTGAAGCTTTCTTT.

Here the CDR3 DNA reads TGCGCCAGTGTCCTTCGGCCGGGGGAGGGCTACACCTTC. Its translation: CASVLRPGEGYTF. This chain uses TRBV5-1 with TRBJ1-2; D possibly corresponds to TRBD1 (5 bases). The CDR3 has 13 residues. The V gene lost 8 bases and the J gene lost 8 bases, with 19 bases spanning the gap. Germline CDR1 reads SGHRS; CDR2 reads YFSETQ.

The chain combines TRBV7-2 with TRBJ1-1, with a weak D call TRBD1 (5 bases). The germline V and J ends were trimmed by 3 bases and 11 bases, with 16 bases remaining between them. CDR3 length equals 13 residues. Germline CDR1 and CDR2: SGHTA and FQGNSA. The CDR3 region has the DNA TGTGCCAGCAGCTTTGGTGATTGGGGGGTCGCTTTCTTT. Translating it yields CASSFGDWGVAFF.

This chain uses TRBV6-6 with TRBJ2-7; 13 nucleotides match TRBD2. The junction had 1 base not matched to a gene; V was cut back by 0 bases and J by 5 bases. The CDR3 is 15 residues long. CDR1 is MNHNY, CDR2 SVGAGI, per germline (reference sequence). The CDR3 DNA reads TGTGCCAGCAGTTACTCGACTAGCGGGAGGCACGAGCAGTACTTC. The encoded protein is CASSYSTSGRHEQYF.

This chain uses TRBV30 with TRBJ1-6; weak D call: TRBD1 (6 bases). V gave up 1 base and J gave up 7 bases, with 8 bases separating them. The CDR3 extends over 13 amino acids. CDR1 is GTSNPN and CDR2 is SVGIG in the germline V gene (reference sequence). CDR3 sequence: CAWSATGNSPLHF. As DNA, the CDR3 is TGTGCCTGGAGTGCTACAGGGAATTCACCCCTCCACTTT.

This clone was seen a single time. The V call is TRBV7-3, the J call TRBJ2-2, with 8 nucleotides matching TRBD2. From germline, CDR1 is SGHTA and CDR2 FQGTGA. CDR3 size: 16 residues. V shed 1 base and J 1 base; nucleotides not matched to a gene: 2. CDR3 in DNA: TGTGCCAGCAGCTTAAACGGGAGGGAGAACACCGGGGAGCTGTTTTTT. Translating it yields CASSLNGRENTGELFF. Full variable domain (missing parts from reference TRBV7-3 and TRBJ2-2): GAGVSQTPSNKVTEKGKYVELRCDPISGHTALYWYRQSLGQGPEFLIYFQGTGAADDSGLPNDRFFAVRPEGSVSTLKIQRTERGDSAVYLCASSLNGRENTGELFFGEGSRLTVL.

CDR3 DNA: TGTGCCAGCAGTTTTGGGTGGGGGGATGTGGGCACTGAAGCTTTCTTT. Encoded protein: CASSFGWGDVGTEAFF. V and J are TRBV27 and TRBJ1-1; perhaps TRBD1 as D (5 bases). This CDR3 contains 16 residues. Germline loops: CDR1 MNHEY, CDR2 SMNVEV (reference sequence). Trimming stripped 3 bases from V and 4 bases from J, with 18 bases between.

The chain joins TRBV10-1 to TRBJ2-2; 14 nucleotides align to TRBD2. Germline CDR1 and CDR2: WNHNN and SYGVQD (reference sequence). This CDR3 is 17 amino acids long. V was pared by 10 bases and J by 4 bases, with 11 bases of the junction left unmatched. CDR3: CATTPETSGRATGELFF. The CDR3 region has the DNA TGCGCCACCACCCCTGAGACTAGCGGGAGGGCCACCGGGGAGCTGTTTTTT.

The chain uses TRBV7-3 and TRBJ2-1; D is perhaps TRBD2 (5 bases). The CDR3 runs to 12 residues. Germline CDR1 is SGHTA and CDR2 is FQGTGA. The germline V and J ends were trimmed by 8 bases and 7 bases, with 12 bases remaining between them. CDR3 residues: CASGAGGNEQFF. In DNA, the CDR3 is TGTGCCAGCGGCGCAGGCGGGAATGAGCAGTTCTTC.

Here the CDR3 DNA reads TGCAGCGTTGAAGATGGCGGGACCTACGAGCAGTACTTC. Translated, it gives CSVEDGGTYEQYF. V gene TRBV29-1 combines with J gene TRBJ2-7, with D possibly matching TRBD2 (6 bases). Germline CDR1 reads SQVTM; CDR2 reads ANQGSEA. The V end lost 0 bases, the J end lost 2 bases, and 8 bases lay between the germline ends. CDR3 size: 13 residues.

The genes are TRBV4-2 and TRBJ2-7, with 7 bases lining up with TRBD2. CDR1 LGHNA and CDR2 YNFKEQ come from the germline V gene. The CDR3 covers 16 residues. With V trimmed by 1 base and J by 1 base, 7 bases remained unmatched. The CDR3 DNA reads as TGTGCCAGCAGCCAAGTCGGGGCTAGCGGATCCTACGAGCAGTACTTC. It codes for CASSQVGASGSYEQYF.

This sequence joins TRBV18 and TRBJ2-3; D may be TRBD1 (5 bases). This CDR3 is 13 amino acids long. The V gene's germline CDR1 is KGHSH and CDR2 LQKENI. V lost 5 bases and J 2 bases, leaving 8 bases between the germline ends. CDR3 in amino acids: CASSLTATDTQYF. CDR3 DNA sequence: TGTGCCAGCTCATTGACAGCCACAGATACGCAGTATTTT.

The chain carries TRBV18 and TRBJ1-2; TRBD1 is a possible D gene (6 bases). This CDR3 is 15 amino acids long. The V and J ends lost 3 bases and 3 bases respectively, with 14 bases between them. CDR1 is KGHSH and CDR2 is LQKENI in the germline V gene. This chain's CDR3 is CASSPYRETYYGYTF. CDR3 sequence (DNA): TGTGCCAGCTCACCCTACAGGGAGACCTACTATGGCTACACCTTC.

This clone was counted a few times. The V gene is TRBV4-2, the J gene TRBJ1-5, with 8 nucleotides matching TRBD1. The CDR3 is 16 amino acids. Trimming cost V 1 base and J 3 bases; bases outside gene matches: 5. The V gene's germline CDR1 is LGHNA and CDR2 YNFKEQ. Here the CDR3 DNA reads TGTGCCAGCAGCCAAGGCGACAGGGGATACAATCAGCCCCAGCATTTT. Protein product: CASSQGDRGYNQPQHF.

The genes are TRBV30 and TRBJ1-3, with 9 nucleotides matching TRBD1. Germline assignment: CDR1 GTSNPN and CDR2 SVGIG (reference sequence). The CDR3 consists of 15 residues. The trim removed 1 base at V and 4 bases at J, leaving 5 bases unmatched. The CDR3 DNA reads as TGTGCCTGGAGTGCCGTGGGACAGGGAGGAAACACCATATATTTT. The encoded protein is CAWSAVGQGGNTIYF.

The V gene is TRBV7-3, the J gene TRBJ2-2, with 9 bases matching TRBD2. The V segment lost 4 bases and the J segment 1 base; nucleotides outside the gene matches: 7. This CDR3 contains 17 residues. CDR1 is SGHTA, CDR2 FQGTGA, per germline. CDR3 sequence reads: CASSSPPSGVNTGELFF. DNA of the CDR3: TGTGCCAGCAGCTCTCCTCCTAGCGGGGTGAACACCGGGGAGCTGTTTTTT.

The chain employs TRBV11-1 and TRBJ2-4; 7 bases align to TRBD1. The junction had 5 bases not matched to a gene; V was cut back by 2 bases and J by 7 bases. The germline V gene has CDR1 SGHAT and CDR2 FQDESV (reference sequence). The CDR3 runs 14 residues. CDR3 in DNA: TGTGCCAGCAGCTTAACAGGGGAGATGAACATTCAGTACTTC. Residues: CASSLTGEMNIQYF.

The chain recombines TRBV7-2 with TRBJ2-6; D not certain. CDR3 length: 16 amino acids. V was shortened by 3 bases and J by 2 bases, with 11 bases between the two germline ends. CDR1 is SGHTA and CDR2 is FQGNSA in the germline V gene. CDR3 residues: CASSFASTAGANVLTF. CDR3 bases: TGTGCCAGCAGCTTCGCGAGTACGGCTGGGGCCAACGTCCTGACTTTC.

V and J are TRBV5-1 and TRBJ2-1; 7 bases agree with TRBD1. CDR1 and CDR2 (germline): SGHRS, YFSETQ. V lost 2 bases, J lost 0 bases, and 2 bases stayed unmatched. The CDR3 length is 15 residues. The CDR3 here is CASSLQGNSYNEQFF. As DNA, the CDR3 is TGCGCCAGCAGCTTACAGGGGAACTCCTACAATGAGCAGTTCTTC.

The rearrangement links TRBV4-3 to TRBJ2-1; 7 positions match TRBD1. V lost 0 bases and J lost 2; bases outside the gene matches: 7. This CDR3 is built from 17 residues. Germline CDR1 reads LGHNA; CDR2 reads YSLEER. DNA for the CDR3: TGCGCCAGCAGCCAAGAACAGGGGACCATGCCCTACAATGAGCAGTTCTTC. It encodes CASSQEQGTMPYNEQFF.